The 30 T cell receptor beta chains below all came from one sample that was sequenced in a study of T cells after posttransplantation cyclophosphamide (dated by TCRdb to the mid-2010s). To prepare the library, the immunoSEQ multiplex PCR assay was applied. TCRdb provides this immuneACCESS table in a form limited to in-frame rearrangements. Some clones are lacking; in checked studies, under half of them reflect an unresolved V gene, and why the rest are absent is not known. For this sample there are approximately 30,000 clones; over 85% appear just once. The ten top clones hold more than 12% of the sample. Sequencing was done on a sample of PBMCs. The receptors were sampled from a woman in her forties with a blood cancer, CMV-positive, and with a related stem cell donor.

The chain recombines TRBV2 with TRBJ1-2; perhaps TRBD1 as D (6 bases). This CDR3 is 13 amino acids long. Germline-derived CDR1 and CDR2 are SNHLY and FYNNEI. Trimming pared 5 bases from V and 3 bases from J, leaving 10 bases between. CDR3 region: CASSMAGDYGYTF. CDR3 nucleotide sequence: TGTGCCAGCAGTATGGCAGGGGACTATGGCTACACCTTC.

CDR3 amino acids: CASSQDPGTGFYEQYF. CDR3 sequence (DNA): TGCGCCAGCAGCCAAGATCCCGGGACAGGGTTCTACGAGCAGTACTTC. The chain combines TRBV4-1 with TRBJ2-7; 9 positions match TRBD1. This CDR3 contains 16 residues. The V segment lost 0 bases and the J segment 3 bases; nucleotides outside the gene matches: 6. Looked up from germline, CDR1 is MGHRA and CDR2 is YSYEKL.

This CDR3 reads CASRAGSTDTQYF. CDR3 coding DNA: TGTGCCAGCAGGGCAGGGAGCACAGATACGCAGTATTTT. The chain combines TRBV6-1 with TRBJ2-3, with a tentative D call TRBD1 (5 bases). From germline, CDR1 is MNHNS and CDR2 SASEGT. V was cut by 6 bases and J by 0 bases, with 7 bases left in between. The CDR3 contains 13 residues.

The sample holds one count of this clone. The chain links TRBV7-3 to TRBJ2-1; D might be TRBD2 (5 bases). With 4 bases removed from V and 5 bases from J, the gap between germline ends came to 9 bases. Germline loops: CDR1 SGHTA, CDR2 FQGTGA. The CDR3 sequence is 13 residues long. The CDR3 reads CASSYPADNEQFF. The CDR3 bases are TGTGCCAGCAGCTACCCAGCGGACAATGAGCAGTTCTTC. The variable domain in full, with the rest retrieved from reference TRBV7-3 and TRBJ2-1, is GAGVSQTPSNKVTEKGKYVELRCDPISGHTALYWYRQSLGQGPEFLIYFQGTGAADDSGLPNDRFFAVRPEGSVSTLKIQRTERGDSAVYLCASSYPADNEQFFGPGTRLTVL.

V is TRBV19 and J is TRBJ1-2; TRBD1 agrees at 10 bases. CDR3 length equals 15 residues. From germline, CDR1 is LNHDA and CDR2 SQIVND (reference sequence). J gave up 3 bases and V 3 bases, and 4 bases lay outside the gene matches. In DNA form, the CDR3 reads TGTGCCAGTAGTATTTTAGGGACAGGGGACTATGGCTACACCTTC. Translated, it gives CASSILGTGDYGYTF.

The V gene is TRBV5-1, the J gene TRBJ2-7; 7 nucleotides align to TRBD1. The germline gives CDR1 SGHRS, CDR2 YFSETQ. V gave up 4 bases and J gave up 6 bases; unmatched junction bases: 4. This CDR3 spans 12 amino acids. CDR3: CASSQGDSEQYF. The CDR3 nucleotides read TGCGCCAGCAGCCAGGGGGATTCCGAGCAGTACTTC.

The chain joins TRBV6-5 to TRBJ1-6, with a tentative D call TRBD1 (6 bases). Between the trimmed V and J ends, which lost 5 bases and 6 bases, there was a span of 14 bases. Germline V gene data show CDR1 as MNHEY and CDR2 as SVGAGI. CDR3 length: 15 amino acids. This CDR3 is CASSQGIRGNSPLHF. CDR3 bases: TGTGCCAGCAGTCAGGGGATCAGGGGTAATTCACCCCTCCACTTT.

The rearrangement links TRBV28 to TRBJ2-5; tentatively, D is TRBD1 (6 bases). This CDR3 has 16 amino acids. V lost 5 bases and J 1 base, leaving 17 bases between the germline ends. The germline gives CDR1 MDHEN, CDR2 SYDVKM. For the CDR3, the DNA is TGTGCCAGCAGTCCCTCCGAGTGGGGGCCCCAAGAGACCCAGTACTTC. Protein sequence: CASSPSEWGPQETQYF.

Turning to this clone: One end of the junction is discordant with germline, which a read error may explain. V and J are TRBV2 and TRBJ2-3, with 7 nucleotides matching TRBD2. There are 13 residues in the CDR3. Germline lookup yields CDR1 SNHLY and CDR2 FYNNEI. CDR3 residues: CAGSGVETDTQYF. For the CDR3, the DNA is TGTGCCGGCAGCGGGGTGGAAACAGATACGCAGTATTTT.

This chain links TRBV5-1 with TRBJ2-5; 10 bases match TRBD1. V trimming: 3 bases; J trimming: 1 base; junction bases outside the gene matches: 6. This CDR3 spans 16 amino acids. Germline V gene data show CDR1 as SGHRS and CDR2 as YFSETQ. The CDR3 loop reads CASSWGDRGIQETQYF. The DNA of the CDR3 is TGCGCCAGCAGCTGGGGGGACAGGGGCATCCAAGAGACCCAGTACTTC.

This chain uses TRBV19 with TRBJ1-5; possible D gene TRBD1, 5 bases. The germline V gene encodes CDR1 LNHDA and CDR2 SQIVND (reference sequence). Trimming removed 6 bases from V and 3 bases from J, with 18 bases in between. The CDR3 is 16 amino acids. The CDR3 coding sequence is TGTGCCAGTAGAGCACTTGGGGCCAGCTCCAATCAGCCCCAGCATTTT. Translation gives CASRALGASSNQPQHF.

This clone has just one count. This rearrangement joins TRBV7-8 to TRBJ2-3; TRBD2 matches at 13 bases. The germline V gene encodes CDR1 SGHVS and CDR2 FQNEAQ. V lost 5 bases to trimming and J lost 0 bases; unmatched junction nucleotides: 8. This CDR3 is 18 amino acids long. In nucleotides, the CDR3 is TGTGCCAGCAGCCAACTAGCGGGGGGGATCACTAGCACAGATACGCAGTATTTT. This translates into CASSQLAGGITSTDTQYF.

The gene calls are TRBV13 and TRBJ2-2, with 7 bases identical to TRBD1. CDR3 length: 15 amino acids. CDR1 is PRHDT and CDR2 is FYEKMQ in the germline V gene (reference sequence). V trimming: 4 bases; J trimming: 1 base; junction bases outside the gene matches: 3. For the CDR3, the DNA is TGTGCCAGCAGCTCCCGACAGGGGAACACCGGGGAGCTGTTTTTT. It encodes CASSSRQGNTGELFF.

The rearrangement joins TRBV5-4 to TRBJ1-2; 8 bases align to TRBD1. CDR1 is SGHNT, CDR2 YYREEE, per germline (reference sequence). The CDR3 sequence is 15 residues long. Trimming took 0 bases from V and 4 from J; bases not matched to a gene: 5. CDR3 sequence reads: CASSLEPGGFYGYTF. DNA of the CDR3: TGTGCCAGCAGCTTGGAGCCAGGGGGCTTCTATGGCTACACCTTC.

CDR3 nucleotides: TGTGCCAGCAGCTTAGGGGCCGTTAACACTGAAGCTTTCTTT. As protein: CASSLGAVNTEAFF. This sequence joins TRBV11-3 and TRBJ1-1, with D hard to call. From germline, CDR1 is SGHNT and CDR2 YENEEA. The CDR3 spans 14 residues. V gave up 1 base and J gave up 2 bases, with 8 bases separating them.

This rearrangement joins TRBV5-6 to TRBJ2-7, with 7 bases identical to TRBD2. CDR3 size: 14 residues. The germline gives CDR1 SGHDT, CDR2 YYEEEE. Trimming at V came to 4 bases and at J to 6 bases, leaving 10 bases not matched to a gene. This chain's CDR3 is CASSPGGGRREQYF. The DNA of the CDR3 is TGTGCCAGCAGCCCGGGGGGAGGGAGGCGCGAGCAGTACTTC.

The chain is built from TRBV28 and TRBJ1-5; 8 nucleotides line up with TRBD1. Germline V lookup: CDR1 MDHEN, CDR2 SYDVKM. CDR3 size: 14 residues. V lost 6 bases to trimming and J lost 7 bases; unmatched junction nucleotides: 8. The CDR3 loop reads CASSEGQAEQPQHF. The CDR3 DNA sequence: TGTGCCAGCAGCGAGGGACAGGCTGAACAGCCCCAGCATTTT.

This clone came up once. The J gene is TRBJ2-2, the V gene TRBV5-1, with a possible D match to TRBD2 (5 bases). Germline CDR1 and CDR2: SGHRS and YFSETQ. The germline V and J ends were trimmed by 2 bases and 5 bases, with 13 bases remaining between them. This CDR3 has 15 residues. DNA for the CDR3: TGCGCCAGCAGCTTTGAGGCGGGCTATACCGGGGAGCTGTTTTTT. Protein product: CASSFEAGYTGELFF.

The rearrangement uses TRBV4-2 and TRBJ2-7; D perhaps matches TRBD2 (5 bases). Deletions cut 0 bases from V and 6 bases from J, with 12 bases between. The length of the CDR3 is 14 residues. The V gene's germline CDR1 is LGHNA and CDR2 YNFKEQ. CDR3 DNA sequence: TGTGCCAGCAGCCAAGAGGGAGTAGACGGCGAGCAGTACTTC. Amino acid sequence: CASSQEGVDGEQYF.

Here the CDR3 DNA reads TGCGCCAGCAGCCAAGAGCGGGGGGGCTTCGGCACCTACAATGAGCAGTTCTTC. Translated: CASSQERGGFGTYNEQFF. The rearrangement uses TRBV4-1 and TRBJ2-1; 9 positions match TRBD2. Trimming cost V 0 bases and J 2 bases; bases outside gene matches: 8. The CDR3 extends over 18 amino acids. Germline V gives CDR1 MGHRA, CDR2 YSYEKL.

The chain has TRBV6-5 and TRBJ1-2, with TRBD1 matching over 9 bases. This CDR3 is built from 15 residues. CDR1 MNHEY and CDR2 SVGAGI come from the germline V gene. V was clipped by 6 bases and J by 2 bases; unmatched bases: 7. CDR3 sequence: CASSLGQGRNYGYTF. CDR3 sequence (DNA): TGTGCCAGCAGCCTAGGACAGGGGAGGAACTATGGCTACACCTTC.

The J gene is TRBJ2-1, the V gene TRBV7-9; a possible D gene is TRBD1 (5 bases). The CDR3 loop spans 16 amino acids. V was pared by 3 bases and J by 4 bases, with 16 bases between. Germline assignment: CDR1 SEHNR and CDR2 FQNEAQ (reference sequence). The CDR3 is CASSFDSHFPYNEQFF. For the CDR3, the DNA is TGTGCCAGCAGCTTCGACAGTCACTTCCCTTACAATGAGCAGTTCTTC.

The chain has TRBV14 and TRBJ2-2; possibly TRBD2 for D (5 bases). Deletions cut 2 bases from V and 2 bases from J, with 15 bases between. The germline gives CDR1 SGHDN, CDR2 FVKESK. The CDR3 is 17 residues long. CDR3 amino acids: CASSQHARANNTGELFF. Written as DNA, the CDR3 is TGTGCCAGCAGCCAACATGCGAGGGCCAATAACACCGGGGAGCTGTTTTTT.

The chain employs TRBV4-3 and TRBJ2-1, with 12 bases that match TRBD2. V lost 1 base and J lost 0; bases outside the gene matches: 16. Germline V gives CDR1 LGHNA, CDR2 YSLEER. CDR3 length equals 22 residues. CDR3 DNA: TGCGCCAGCAGCCAAGCTCCCCCACTAGCGGGGGGCCTAACCAGCTCCTACAATGAGCAGTTCTTC. It is translated as CASSQAPPLAGGLTSSYNEQFF.

This sequence joins TRBV4-3 and TRBJ1-1; no definite D call. The germline V gene has CDR1 LGHNA and CDR2 YSLEER. CDR3 length: 13 residues. V lost 1 base to trimming and J lost 5 bases, with 8 bases between them. The CDR3 sequence is CASSQGRGTEAFF. CDR3 bases: TGCGCCAGCAGCCAAGGGCGGGGTACTGAAGCTTTCTTT.

V usage is TRBV29-1 and J usage is TRBJ2-2, with 7 positions matching TRBD1. CDR1 and CDR2 from the germline V gene are SQVTM and ANQGSEA. The ends lost 3 bases at V and 5 bases at J; junction bases unmatched: 9. This CDR3 has 15 residues. CDR3 bases: TGCAGCGTTGAGCTGGAGAGGGGGCGTACCGGGGAGCTGTTTTTT. This encodes CSVELERGRTGELFF.

This chain uses TRBV12-5 with TRBJ2-1; TRBD1 aligns across 7 bases. CDR1 is LGHNT, CDR2 FRNRAP, per germline. J lost 6 bases, V lost 0 bases, and 14 bases had no gene match. The CDR3 sequence is 18 residues long. For the CDR3, the DNA is TGTGCTAGTGGTTTGGTCACCATCCGGGACAGAGTGCCCAATGAGCAGTTCTTC. Its translation: CASGLVTIRDRVPNEQFF.

This clone came up a few times. V and J are TRBV4-2 and TRBJ2-7; 8 bases match TRBD1. The CDR3 sequence is 18 residues long. With V trimmed by 0 bases and J by 6 bases, 16 bases remained unmatched. Germline V gene lookup returns CDR1 LGHNA and CDR2 YNFKEQ. CDR3 coding DNA: TGTGCCAGCAGCCAAGATGGCCACCGGACAGGGCTTCAGTCCGAGCAGTACTTC. This translates into CASSQDGHRTGLQSEQYF.

V usage is TRBV7-2 and J usage is TRBJ2-3, with TRBD1 as a possible D gene (6 bases). Germline loops: CDR1 SGHTA, CDR2 FQGNSA. The CDR3 spans 15 residues. Trimming shortened V by 6 bases and J by 5 bases, and 18 bases separated the two germline ends. The CDR3 DNA follows: TGTGCCAGCAGTATTACATGGGGGCGCGGAGATACGCAGTATTTT. Its protein is CASSITWGRGDTQYF.

The genes are TRBV2 and TRBJ2-3; 10 nucleotides match TRBD1. The CDR3 covers 15 residues. The junction had 4 bases not matched to a gene; V was cut back by 5 bases and J by 2 bases. Germline V gene lookup returns CDR1 SNHLY and CDR2 FYNNEI. The CDR3 sequence: CASSKGQGVTDTQYF. The CDR3 DNA follows: TGTGCCAGCAGTAAAGGACAGGGGGTCACAGATACGCAGTATTTT.